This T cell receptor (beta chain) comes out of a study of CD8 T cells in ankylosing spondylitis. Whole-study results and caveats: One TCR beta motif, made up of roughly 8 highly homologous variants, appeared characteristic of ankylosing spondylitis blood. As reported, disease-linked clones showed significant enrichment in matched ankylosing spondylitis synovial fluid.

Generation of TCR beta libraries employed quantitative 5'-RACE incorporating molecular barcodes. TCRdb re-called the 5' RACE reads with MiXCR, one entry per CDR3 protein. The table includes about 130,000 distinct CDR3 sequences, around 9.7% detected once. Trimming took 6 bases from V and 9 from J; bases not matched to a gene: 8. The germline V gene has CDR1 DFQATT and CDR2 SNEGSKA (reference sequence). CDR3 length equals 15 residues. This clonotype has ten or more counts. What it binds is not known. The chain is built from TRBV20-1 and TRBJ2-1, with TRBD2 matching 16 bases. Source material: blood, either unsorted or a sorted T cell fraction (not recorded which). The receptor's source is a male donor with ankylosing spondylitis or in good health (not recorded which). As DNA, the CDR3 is TGCAGTGCGCTCGGGGGACTAGCGGGAGGGGTTGAGCAGTTCTTC. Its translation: CSALGGLAGGVEQFF.